A single sample gave rise to the 31 T cell receptor beta chains below, sequenced in a study of response to subunit inactivated influenza vaccine (dated by TCRdb to 2016 to 2018). Library preparation used RT-PCR. The run used an Illumina HiSeq 2500. TCRdb itself trimmed the public reads at Q25 with fastp, ran MiXCR and retained productive beta chains. Rows merge per CDR3 protein into single entries with the most common DNA and genes. The sample table records about 700,000 distinct CDR3 sequences; roughly 15% of these occur just once. The biggest ten clones account for 6% to 9.5% of the sample. Sample: PBMCs from blood, taken approximately 15 days before vaccination. The receptors derive from a man aged 50-60 years who received an inactivated influenza vaccine. Donor details come from another sample of the same person, matched by shared clones.

This clonotype was recorded many times. The chain couples TRBV2 to TRBJ2-7; D not certain. Trimming stripped 6 bases from V and 6 bases from J, with 9 bases between. Germline CDR1 SNHLY, CDR2 FYNNEI. This CDR3 spans 11 amino acids. The CDR3 reads CASSLISEQYF. DNA for the CDR3: TGTGCCAGCAGCCTAATCTCCGAGCAGTACTTC. Complete variable domain (other parts from reference TRBV2 and TRBJ2-7): EPEVTQTPSHQVTQMGQEVILRCVPISNHLYFYWYRQILGQKVEFLVSFYNNEISEKSEIFDDQFSVERPDGSNFTLKIRSTKLEDSAMYFCASSLISEQYFGPGTRLTVT.

This clonotype has just a few counts. This chain joins TRBV29-1 and TRBJ1-1; D unclear. This CDR3 contains 14 residues. Looked up from germline, CDR1 is SQVTM and CDR2 is ANQGSEA. V lost 4 bases and J lost 5, with 17 bases in between. This CDR3 reads CSVAVAGLGTEAFF. The CDR3 DNA reads as TGCAGCGTTGCCGTGGCAGGCCTGGGGACTGAAGCTTTCTTT.

This clonotype has more than one count but fewer than ten. V usage is TRBV4-3 and J usage is TRBJ1-4, with D tentatively TRBD1 (5 bases). CDR3 length: 15 residues. The V end lost 0 bases, the J end lost 6 bases, and 11 bases lay between the germline ends. Germline CDR1 and CDR2: LGHNA and YSLEER. CDR3 coding DNA: TGCGCCAGCAGCCAAGACGGGAGGGGAGATGAAAAACTGTTTTTT. It yields the protein CASSQDGRGDEKLFF.

This clonotype was observed a handful of times. The chain carries TRBV27 and TRBJ2-1; D is ambiguous. Germline V gives CDR1 MNHEY, CDR2 SMNVEV (reference sequence). Trimming removed 3 bases from V and 7 bases from J, with 10 bases in between. The CDR3 spans 13 residues. The CDR3 nucleotides are TGTGCCAGCAGTTTGGTGGGGTTGAATGAGCAGTTCTTC. Amino acid sequence: CASSLVGLNEQFF.

This chain uses TRBV7-2 with TRBJ2-1; possible D gene TRBD2, 6 bases. V was trimmed by 6 bases and J by 4 bases, leaving 16 bases between them. CDR1 is SGHTA, CDR2 FQGNSA, per germline. The CDR3 consists of 15 residues. The CDR3 loop reads CASSPTEGFYNEQFF. Written as DNA, the CDR3 is TGTGCCAGCAGTCCAACGGAGGGGTTTTACAATGAGCAGTTCTTC.

The V gene is TRBV6-2 or TRBV6-3, the J gene TRBJ2-2; D may be TRBD1 (5 bases). CDR1 and CDR2 from the germline V gene are MNHEY and SVGEGT. The CDR3 length is 17 residues. V was cut by 0 bases and J by 4 bases, with 15 bases left in between. The DNA for the CDR3 is TGTGCCAGCAGTTACTCGATATCCAGGGTCCGCACCGGGGAGCTGTTTTTT. Translated, it gives CASSYSISRVRTGELFF.

The CDR3 sequence: CASSSVGQPQHF. The CDR3, as DNA: TGTGCCAGCAGTTCAGTTGGTCAGCCCCAGCATTTT. The chain uses TRBV27 and TRBJ1-5; D unresolved. There are 12 residues in the CDR3. In germline, CDR1 is MNHEY, CDR2 SMNVEV (reference sequence). V gave up 4 bases and J gave up 6 bases, with 7 bases separating them.

The J gene is TRBJ2-1, the V gene TRBV4-3, with 8 bases that match TRBD2. The CDR3 length is 17 residues. V gave up 4 bases and J gave up 7 bases; unmatched junction bases: 15. Per the germline V gene, CDR1 is LGHNA and CDR2 is YSLEER. The CDR3 spells CASSPAWGREVGNEQFF. CDR3 bases: TGCGCCAGCAGCCCGGCTTGGGGGCGGGAGGTTGGAAATGAGCAGTTCTTC.

This clonotype has only a few counts. The chain has TRBV7-3 and TRBJ2-1; tentative D call: TRBD2 (6 bases). The CDR3 is 13 residues long. The V and J ends lost 5 bases and 5 bases respectively, with 10 bases between them. CDR1 SGHTA and CDR2 FQGTGA come from the germline V gene. The CDR3 DNA follows: TGTGCCAGCAGCCCCGGGAGAGACAATGAGCAGTTCTTC. It specifies CASSPGRDNEQFF.

This clonotype was detected a few times. This chain connects TRBV7-9 to TRBJ1-2, with D hard to call. The CDR3 spans 13 residues. CDR1 is SEHNR and CDR2 is FQNEAQ in the germline V gene (reference sequence). V lost 5 bases to trimming and J lost 5 bases, with 12 bases between them. DNA for the CDR3: TGTGCCAGCAGCCCGACCTTGGAGTATGGCTACACCTTC. Its translation: CASSPTLEYGYTF.

In this sample, this clonotype turned up a few times. J is TRBJ1-2 and V is TRBV28, with 7 bases identical to TRBD1. CDR1 and CDR2 (germline): MDHEN, SYDVKM. This CDR3 spans 15 amino acids. V lost 4 bases and J lost 4; bases outside the gene matches: 9. The CDR3 spells CASSSLGWDSYGYTF. The CDR3, as DNA: TGTGCCAGCAGTTCCCTGGGGTGGGACAGCTATGGCTACACCTTC.

This clonotype turned up a few times. This rearrangement joins TRBV4-3 to TRBJ2-7; 7 positions match TRBD2. CDR1 and CDR2 (germline): LGHNA, YSLEER. V was clipped by 3 bases and J by 3 bases; unmatched bases: 2. CDR3 length equals 13 residues. CDR3 nucleotides: TGCGCCAGCAGCCATGGGGGGGACTACGAGCAGTACTTC. It yields the protein CASSHGGDYEQYF.

V gene TRBV6-5 combines with J gene TRBJ2-3, with TRBD1 as a possible D gene (6 bases). The CDR3 has 15 amino acids. Trimming removed 2 bases from V and 8 bases from J, with 17 bases in between. Germline CDR1 is MNHEY and CDR2 is SVGAGI. The CDR3, as DNA: TGTGCCAGCAGTTACAAAGGGGGAACGGGGCCTACGCAGTATTTT. Its protein product is CASSYKGGTGPTQYF.

The chain carries TRBV12-3 or TRBV12-4 and TRBJ2-2; D perhaps matches TRBD1 (5 bases). The CDR3 consists of 16 residues. V lost 6 bases, J lost 1 base, and 15 bases lay in between. CDR3 in DNA: TGTGCCAGCAGGGCGACAGTGAGGCAGAACACCGGGGAGCTGTTTTTT. This encodes CASRATVRQNTGELFF.

This clonotype showed up just a few times. V gene TRBV11-1 combines with J gene TRBJ1-2, with 7 bases identical to TRBD1. The V and J ends lost 5 bases and 4 bases, in that order; junction bases with no gene match: 19. Germline values: CDR1 SGHAT, CDR2 FQDESV (reference sequence). CDR3 length: 18 residues. For the CDR3, the DNA is TGTGCCAGCAGCCCCCCCCGGGACAGTTCTACGTTCCGCTATGGCTACACCTTC. Amino acids: CASSPPRDSSTFRYGYTF. Full variable domain (rest looked up from reference TRBV11-1 and TRBJ1-2): EAEVAQSPRYKITEKSQAVAFWCDPISGHATLYWYRQILGQGPELLVQFQDESVVDDSQLPKDRFSAERLKGVDSTLKIQPAELGDSAMYLCASSPPRDSSTFRYGYTFGSGTRLTVV.

The chain couples TRBV20-1 to TRBJ2-3, with no clear D. The germline CDR1 and CDR2 sequences are DFQATT and SNEGSKA (reference sequence). Trimming cost V 5 bases and J 2 bases, with 2 bases left between them. The CDR3 loop spans 10 amino acids. The CDR3 region has the DNA TGCAGTGCTCACACAGATACGCAGTATTTT. Encoded protein: CSAHTDTQYF.

This rearrangement joins TRBV10-3 to TRBJ2-1; no clear D. Germline lookup yields CDR1 ENHRY and CDR2 SYGVKD. The ends were cut back, 6 bases at V and 9 bases at J, with 15 bases in the middle. The CDR3 runs 13 residues. CDR3 in DNA: TGTGCCATCAGCCCCTATCGGAATTTTGAGCAGTTCTTC. Its protein is CAISPYRNFEQFF.

V gene TRBV20-1 combines with J gene TRBJ2-1, with 8 bases lining up with TRBD1. The V segment lost 2 bases and the J segment 2 bases; nucleotides outside the gene matches: 11. Germline CDR1 DFQATT, CDR2 SNEGSKA (reference sequence). This CDR3 is 17 amino acids long. The CDR3 DNA sequence: TGCAGTGCTAGAAAATATCAACAGGGGGGTCCCTACAATGAGCAGTTCTTC. Amino acid sequence: CSARKYQQGGPYNEQFF.

The gene calls are TRBV20-1 and TRBJ2-7; D is uncertain. Trimming removed 3 bases from V and 4 bases from J, with 7 bases in between. Germline CDR1 reads DFQATT; CDR2 reads SNEGSKA (reference sequence). This CDR3 is built from 11 residues. The CDR3: CSASTVYEQYF. CDR3 bases: TGCAGTGCTAGTACGGTGTACGAGCAGTACTTC.

J is TRBJ2-7 and V is TRBV28; D not resolved. The germline V gene encodes CDR1 MDHEN and CDR2 SYDVKM. This CDR3 contains 11 residues. V was clipped by 8 bases and J by 2 bases, with 7 bases between them. CDR3 residues: CASGSTYEQYF. The CDR3 nucleotides are TGTGCCAGCGGGTCCACCTACGAGCAGTACTTC.

This chain joins TRBV27 and TRBJ2-3; 7 positions agree with TRBD2. Trimming removed 6 bases from V and 1 base from J; junction bases left unmatched: 10. The CDR3 has 16 amino acids. Germline loops: CDR1 MNHEY, CDR2 SMNVEV (reference sequence). The CDR3 DNA reads as TGTGCCAGCAGACGGCGTGGACTAGTAGGCACAGATACGCAGTATTTT. Protein product: CASRRRGLVGTDTQYF.

This clonotype came up a few times. The V and J genes are TRBV9 and TRBJ2-2, with a weak D call TRBD1 (5 bases). Germline CDR1 is SGDLS and CDR2 is YYNGEE. V was trimmed by 4 bases and J by 3 bases, leaving 13 bases between them. The CDR3 is 15 residues long. CDR3 DNA: TGTGCCAGCAGCCTTACCCAGGGATACACCGGGGAGCTGTTTTTT. Translated: CASSLTQGYTGELFF.

This clonotype was seen many times. V is TRBV6-2 or TRBV6-3 and J is TRBJ1-2; 8 bases agree with TRBD1. The CDR3 is 16 residues long. V lost 3 bases to trimming and J lost 5 bases; unmatched junction nucleotides: 11. From germline, CDR1 is MNHEY and CDR2 SVGEGT. DNA of the CDR3: TGTGCCAGCAGTTATCTCTCCCGGGACAGGCAATATGGCTACACCTTC. Its translation is CASSYLSRDRQYGYTF.

The chain carries TRBV11-1 and TRBJ2-7, with 7 bases lining up with TRBD2. This CDR3 has 16 amino acids. The trim removed 5 bases at V and 0 bases at J, leaving 10 bases unmatched. The germline CDR1 and CDR2 sequences are SGHAT and FQDESV (reference sequence). CDR3 in DNA: TGTGCCAGCAGCCTTCAGACGACTAGCCTCTCCTACGAGCAGTACTTC. It codes for CASSLQTTSLSYEQYF.

This clonotype is a singleton in its sample. This sequence joins TRBV14 and TRBJ2-7; D gene unclear. V was shortened by 1 base and J by 6 bases, with 7 bases between the two germline ends. The length of the CDR3 is 12 residues. Germline V gene sequence: CDR1 SGHDN, CDR2 FVKESK. CDR3 protein: CASSQGYSEQYF. The DNA for the CDR3 is TGTGCCAGCAGCCAAGGCTATAGCGAGCAGTACTTC. The full variable domain, completed using reference TRBV14 and TRBJ2-7, is EAGVTQFPSHSVIEKGQTVTLRCDPISGHDNLYWYRRVMGKEIKFLLHFVKESKQDESGMPNNRFLAERTGGTYSTLKVQPAELEDSGVYFCASSQGYSEQYFGPGTRLTVT.

The V call is TRBV7-9, the J call TRBJ2-5; TRBD1 aligns across 9 bases. This CDR3 comprises 14 residues. Germline CDR1 SEHNR, CDR2 FQNEAQ (reference sequence). J lost 3 bases, V lost 4 bases, and 3 bases had no gene match. In DNA, the CDR3 is TGTGCCAGCAGCTCCCGGGACAGGGAAGAGACCCAGTACTTC. Translated: CASSSRDREETQYF.

The rearrangement links TRBV7-2 to TRBJ1-5, with a tentative D call TRBD1 (5 bases). CDR3 length equals 14 residues. V lost 4 bases, J lost 8 bases, and 15 bases lay in between. Germline CDR1 SGHTA, CDR2 FQGNSA. The DNA of the CDR3 is TGTGCCAGCAGCTCGCAGGGAGTTCTGGAGCCCCAGCATTTT. Translation gives CASSSQGVLEPQHF.

The sample holds a few counts of this clonotype. This sequence joins TRBV12-3 or TRBV12-4 and TRBJ2-5; no firm D call. Trimming pared 6 bases from V and 2 bases from J, leaving 16 bases between. This CDR3 has 15 amino acids. CDR3: CASSRSGPPQETQYF. CDR3 DNA sequence: TGTGCCAGCAGCCGCTCCGGGCCCCCACAAGAGACCCAGTACTTC.

The chain joins TRBV5-1 to TRBJ2-3; D remains ambiguous. This CDR3 contains 14 residues. V gave up 2 bases and J gave up 3 bases, with 10 bases separating them. Germline V lookup: CDR1 SGHRS, CDR2 YFSETQ. CDR3 residues: CASSFGRRTDTQYF. In DNA, the CDR3 is TGCGCCAGCAGCTTTGGTCGGCGGACAGATACGCAGTATTTT.

V is TRBV4-3 and J is TRBJ2-3, with 8 bases matching TRBD2. CDR1 is LGHNA, CDR2 YSLEER, per germline. The CDR3 is made up of 18 amino acids. J lost 4 bases, V lost 1 base, and 13 bases had no gene match. The CDR3 spells CASSQVPGGRGAADTQYF. CDR3 coding DNA: TGCGCCAGCAGCCAAGTCCCCGGCGGGCGGGGGGCCGCAGATACGCAGTATTTT.

This clonotype was seen more than once but under ten times. The chain recombines TRBV7-6 with TRBJ1-2; tentatively, D is TRBD1 (5 bases). The CDR3 sequence is 16 residues long. The ends were cut back, 1 base at V and 2 bases at J, with 14 bases in the middle. The germline gives CDR1 SGHVS, CDR2 FNYEAQ. CDR3: CASSLVGGQPNYGYTF. Written as DNA, the CDR3 is TGTGCCAGCAGCTTAGTGGGCGGACAACCAAACTATGGCTACACCTTC. Looking up the rest from reference TRBV7-6 and TRBJ1-2 gives the full variable domain: GAGVSQSPRYKVTKRGQDVALRCDPISGHVSLYWYRQALGQGPEFLTYFNYEAQQDKSGLPNDRFSAERPEGSISTLTIQRTEQRDSAMYRCASSLVGGQPNYGYTFGSGTRLTVV.